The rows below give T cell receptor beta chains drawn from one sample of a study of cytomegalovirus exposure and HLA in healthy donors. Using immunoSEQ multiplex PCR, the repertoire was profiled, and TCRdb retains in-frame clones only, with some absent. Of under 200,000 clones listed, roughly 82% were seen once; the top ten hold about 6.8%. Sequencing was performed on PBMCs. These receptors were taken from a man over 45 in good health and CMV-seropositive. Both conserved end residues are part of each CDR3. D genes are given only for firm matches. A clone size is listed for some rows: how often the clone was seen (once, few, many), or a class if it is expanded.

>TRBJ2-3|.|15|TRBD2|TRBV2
CASSDLAGSTDTQYF
TGTGCCAGCAGTGATCTAGCGGGGAGCACAGATACGCAGTATTTT
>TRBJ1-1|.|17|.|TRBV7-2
CASSLVSGWRMNTEAFF
TGTGCCAGCAGCTTAGTTTCGGGGTGGAGGATGAACACTGAAGCTTTCTTT
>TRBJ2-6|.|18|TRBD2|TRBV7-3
CASSWGLAGGGGANVLTF
TGTGCCAGCAGCTGGGGACTAGCGGGAGGAGGTGGGGCCAACGTCCTGACTTTC
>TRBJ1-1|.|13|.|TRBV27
CASSPGGFTEAFF
TGTGCCAGCAGTCCGGGGGGTTTCACTGAAGCTTTCTTT
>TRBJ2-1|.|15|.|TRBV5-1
CASSPPGIGANEQFF
TGCGCCAGCAGCCCCCCGGGCATAGGGGCCAATGAGCAGTTCTTC
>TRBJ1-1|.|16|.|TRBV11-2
CASSLGQTWMNTEAFF
TGTGCCAGCAGCCTAGGACAAACATGGATGAATACTGAAGCTTTCTTT
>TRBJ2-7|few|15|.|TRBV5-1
CASSLGGGLLREQYF
TGCGCCAGCAGCTTGGGGGGGGGCCTTCTCCGGGAGCAGTACTTC
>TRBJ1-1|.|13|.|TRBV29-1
CSGLAGLNTEAFF
TGCAGCGGCCTGGCAGGATTGAACACTGAAGCTTTCTTT
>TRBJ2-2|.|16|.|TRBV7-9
CASSLKSQLSGGELFF
TGTGCCAGCAGCCTCAAATCCCAGCTGTCAGGCGGGGAGCTGTTTTTT
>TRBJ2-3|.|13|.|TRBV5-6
CASSPNPGDTQYF
TGTGCCAGCAGCCCAAACCCGGGGGATACGCAGTATTTT
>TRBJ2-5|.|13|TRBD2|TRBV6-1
CASRLAGGETQYF
TGTGCCAGCAGGCTAGCGGGGGGGGAGACCCAGTACTTC
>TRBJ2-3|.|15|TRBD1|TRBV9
CASSTGTGESDTQYF
TGTGCCAGCAGCACCGGGACAGGGGAATCAGATACGCAGTATTTT
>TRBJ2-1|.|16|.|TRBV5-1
CASSLELAAAYNEQFF
TGCGCCAGCAGCTTGGAGTTGGCTGCCGCCTACAATGAGCAGTTCTTC
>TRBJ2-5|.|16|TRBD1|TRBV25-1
CASSEGPQGAWETQYF
TGTGCCAGCAGTGAAGGGCCACAGGGGGCTTGGGAGACCCAGTACTTC
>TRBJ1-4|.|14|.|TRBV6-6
CASSYSGGGEKLFF
TGTGCCAGCAGTTACTCTGGGGGAGGAGAAAAACTGTTTTTT
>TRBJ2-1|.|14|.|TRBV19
CASSMNSLYNEQFF
TGTGCCAGTAGTATGAACAGCCTATACAATGAGCAGTTCTTC
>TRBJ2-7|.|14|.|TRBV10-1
CASSEGGQPYEQYF
TGCGCCAGCAGTGAGGGAGGACAGCCCTACGAGCAGTACTTC
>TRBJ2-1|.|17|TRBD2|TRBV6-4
CASSDAGGRVPYNEQFF
TGTGCCAGCAGTGACGCGGGCGGGAGAGTCCCCTACAATGAGCAGTTCTTC
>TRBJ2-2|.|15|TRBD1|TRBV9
CASSVEGQDTRELFF
TGTGCCAGCAGCGTAGAGGGACAGGACACCAGGGAGCTGTTTTTT
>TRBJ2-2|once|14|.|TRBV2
CASSDRGYTGELFF
TGTGCCAGCAGTGATCGGGGGTACACCGGGGAGCTGTTTTTT
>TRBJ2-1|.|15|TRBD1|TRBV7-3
CASSLVTGSGLPLFF
TGTGCCAGCAGCTTAGTGACAGGGTCAGGCCTCCCGCTGTTCTTC
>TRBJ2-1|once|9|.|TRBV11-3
CASSGEQFF
TGTGCCAGCTCGGGGGAGCAGTTCTTC
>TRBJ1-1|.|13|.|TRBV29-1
CSTGRGANTEAFF
TGCAGCACGGGCCGGGGGGCGAACACTGAAGCTTTCTTT
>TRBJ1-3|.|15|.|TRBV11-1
CASSPRDTSGNTIYF
TGTGCCAGCAGCCCACGGGACACCAGTGGAAACACCATATATTTT
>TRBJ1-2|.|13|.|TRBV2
CASSELAGGGYTF
TGTGCCAGCAGTGAACTAGCGGGGGGCGGCTACACCTTC
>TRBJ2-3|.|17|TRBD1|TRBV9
CASSARGTGVRTDTQYF
TGTGCCAGCAGCGCCCGGGGGACAGGGGTAAGGACAGATACGCAGTATTTT
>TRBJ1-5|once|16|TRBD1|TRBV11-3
CASRGTGRCSNQPQHF
TGTGCCAGCAGGGGGACAGGGAGGTGTAGCAATCAGCCCCAGCATTTT
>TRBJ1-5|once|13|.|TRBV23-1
CASSLPTGQPQHF
TGCGCCAGCAGCCTCCCGACGGGGCAGCCCCAGCATTTT
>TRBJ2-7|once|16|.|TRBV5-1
CASSLLGGNKAYEQYF
TGCGCCAGCAGCTTGCTCGGAGGGAATAAGGCCTACGAGCAGTACTTC
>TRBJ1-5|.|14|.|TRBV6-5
CASSWTVINQPQHF
TGTGCCAGCAGTTGGACAGTTATCAATCAGCCCCAGCATTTT
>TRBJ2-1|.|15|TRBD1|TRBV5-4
CASSRPGQGADEQFF
TGTGCCAGCAGCCGACCGGGACAGGGGGCCGATGAGCAGTTCTTC
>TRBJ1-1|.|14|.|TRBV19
CATQRVRGDTEAFF
TGTGCCACCCAGCGGGTGAGGGGTGACACTGAAGCTTTCTTT
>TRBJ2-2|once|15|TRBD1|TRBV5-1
CASKLVAGGTGELFF
TGCGCCAGCAAATTGGTAGCAGGGGGTACCGGGGAGCTGTTTTTT
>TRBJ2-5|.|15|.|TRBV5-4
CASSSPGSGQETQYF
TGTGCCAGCAGCTCGCCAGGGAGCGGGCAAGAGACCCAGTACTTC
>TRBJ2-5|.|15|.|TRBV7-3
CASSLGSGPIETQYF
TGTGCCAGCAGCTTAGGTAGCGGCCCGATCGAGACCCAGTACTTC
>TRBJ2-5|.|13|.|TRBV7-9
CASSLGAPETQYF
TGTGCCAGCAGCTTAGGGGCGCCGGAGACCCAGTACTTC
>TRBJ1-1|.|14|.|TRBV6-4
CASKKGQSNTEAFF
TGTGCCAGCAAAAAAGGACAGTCTAACACTGAAGCTTTCTTT
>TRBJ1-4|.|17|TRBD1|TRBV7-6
CASSPPRGQGFGEKLFF
TGTGCCAGCAGTCCGCCCCGGGGACAGGGGTTTGGTGAAAAACTGTTTTTT
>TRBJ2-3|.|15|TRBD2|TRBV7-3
CASSKQGTRTDTQYF
TGTGCCAGCAGCAAACAAGGGACTAGAACGGATACGCAGTATTTT
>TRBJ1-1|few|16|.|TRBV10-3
CAISESGPAGNTEAFF
TGTGCCATCAGTGAGTCAGGACCGGCGGGCAACACTGAAGCTTTCTTT
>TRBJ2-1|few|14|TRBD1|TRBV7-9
CASSLKGQRNEQFF
TGTGCCAGCAGCTTAAAGGGACAGCGCAATGAGCAGTTCTTC
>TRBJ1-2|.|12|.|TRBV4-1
CASRQGESGYTF
TGCGCCAGCAGACAGGGTGAGTCTGGCTACACCTTC
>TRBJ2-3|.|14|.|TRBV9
CASSVDGGTDTQYF
TGTGCCAGCAGCGTAGACGGGGGAACAGATACGCAGTATTTT
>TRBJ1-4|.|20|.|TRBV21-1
CASRRLTVRIPDATNEKLFF
TGTGCCAGCAGGAGGTTAACCGTCCGCATCCCTGATGCAACTAATGAAAAACTGTTTTTT
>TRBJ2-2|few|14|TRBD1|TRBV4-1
CASSQGTGTGELFF
TGCGCCAGCAGCCAAGGGACAGGGACCGGGGAGCTGTTTTTT
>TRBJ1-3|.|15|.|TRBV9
CASSVESDSGNTIYF
TGTGCCAGCAGCGTAGAATCAGACTCTGGAAACACCATATATTTT
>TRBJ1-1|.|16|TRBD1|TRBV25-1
CASSESGTGAGTEAFF
TGTGCCAGCAGTGAATCCGGGACAGGGGCTGGAACTGAAGCTTTCTTT
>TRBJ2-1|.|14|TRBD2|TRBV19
CASSGLAGRDEQFF
TGTGCCAGTAGCGGACTAGCGGGACGCGATGAGCAGTTCTTC
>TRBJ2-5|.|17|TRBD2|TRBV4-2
CASSQDLAGDHGETQYF
TGTGCCAGCAGCCAAGACCTGGCGGGGGACCACGGAGAGACCCAGTACTTC
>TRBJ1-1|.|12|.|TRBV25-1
CASSPAGFKAFF
TGTGCCAGCAGTCCGGCAGGGTTCAAAGCTTTCTTT